Listed here are 7 T cell receptor beta chains from one sample, sequenced in a study of blood T cell repertoires in COVID-19. This table comes from immunoSEQ multiplex PCR, and its TCRdb copy is limited to in-frame clones, with some not included. This repertoire shows 100,000 to 150,000 clones, 60% to 80% found once; its top ten account for more than 5.5%. The sample comprised peripheral blood. Receptors were obtained from a man aged 55 to 70 with acute or convalescent COVID-19.

For the CDR3, the DNA is TGCGCCAGCAGCGCGGGCAGGACCAGGATGAACACTGAAGCTTTCTTT. Translation: CASSAGRTRMNTEAFF. The rearrangement joins TRBV5-1 to TRBJ1-1, with D hard to call. CDR1 SGHRS and CDR2 YFSETQ come from the germline V gene. The V and J ends lost 4 bases and 0 bases respectively, with 16 bases between them. CDR3 length: 16 residues.

The chain joins TRBV4-2 to TRBJ2-1; 7 nucleotides agree with TRBD2. J gave up 2 bases and V 4 bases, and 2 bases lay outside the gene matches. The CDR3 is made up of 14 amino acids. Germline V gene lookup returns CDR1 LGHNA and CDR2 YNFKEQ. The CDR3 DNA follows: TGTGCCAGCAGCCGGGGAGGGACCTACAATGAGCAGTTCTTC. Amino acid sequence: CASSRGGTYNEQFF.

On this clone itself: Other DNA sequences of this sample code for an identical CDR3. The V and J genes are TRBV5-1 and TRBJ1-4; 8 bases fit TRBD1. This CDR3 contains 14 residues. Germline CDR1 SGHRS, CDR2 YFSETQ. V lost 0 bases to trimming and J lost 5 bases; unmatched junction nucleotides: 0. CDR3 DNA: TGCGCCAGCAGCTTGGGGACAGGGAATGAAAAACTGTTTTTT. This translates into CASSLGTGNEKLFF. Together with reference TRBV5-1 and TRBJ1-4, the CDR3 gives the full variable domain: KAGVTQTPRYLIKTRGQQVTLSCSPISGHRSVSWYQQTPGQGLQFLFEYFSETQRNKGNFPGRFSGRQFSNSRSEMNVSTLELGDSALYLCASSLGTGNEKLFFGSGTQLSVL.

The rearrangement links TRBV7-8 to TRBJ1-5; TRBD1 matches at 7 bases. The CDR3 runs 15 residues. V shed 2 bases and J 7 bases; nucleotides not matched to a gene: 8. CDR1 and CDR2 (germline): SGHVS, FQNEAQ. This chain's CDR3 is CASSLSRQGGQPQHF. CDR3 sequence (DNA): TGTGCCAGCAGCTTATCCCGACAGGGAGGACAGCCCCAGCATTTT.

To note about this clone: Other DNA sequences in the sample encode the same CDR3. V gene TRBV24-1 combines with J gene TRBJ2-6; D is unclear. The CDR3 covers 15 residues. V gave up 3 bases and J gave up 0 bases, with 5 bases separating them. The germline V gene encodes CDR1 KGHDR and CDR2 SFDVKD. The CDR3 DNA follows: TGTGCCACCAGTGATACCAGCTCTGGGGCCAACGTCCTGACTTTC. It codes for CATSDTSSGANVLTF.

The J gene is TRBJ1-1, the V gene TRBV6-1; D uncertain. CDR1 is MNHNS and CDR2 is SASEGT in the germline V gene. The CDR3 is made up of 15 amino acids. The V gene lost 3 bases and the J gene lost 1 base, with 12 bases spanning the gap. CDR3: CASSDISVANTEAFF. In DNA form, the CDR3 reads TGTGCCAGCAGTGATATAAGCGTTGCGAACACTGAAGCTTTCTTT.

Remarks on this clone: Different DNA sequences within this sample yield the same CDR3. This chain links TRBV27 with TRBJ2-7; D is possibly TRBD1 (5 bases). This CDR3 is built from 13 residues. Germline assignment: CDR1 MNHEY and CDR2 SMNVEV (reference sequence). The V and J ends lost 3 bases and 2 bases respectively, with 8 bases between them. The CDR3 bases are TGTGCCAGCAGTTTGGCAGGGACCTACGAGCAGTACTTC. Translating it yields CASSLAGTYEQYF.